These 2 T cell receptor beta chains came from one sample sequenced in a study of blood T cell repertoires in COVID-19. Measured with immunoSEQ multiplex PCR; TCRdb has only the in-frame clones, and not every one. The sample has more than 200,000 clones; around nine tenths are singletons. Material: PBMCs or T cells enriched from blood (not recorded which). These receptors were taken from a woman aged 30 to 39 with acute COVID-19.

The rearrangement links TRBV15 to TRBJ2-7; 8 bases match TRBD2. Germline lookup yields CDR1 LNHNV and CDR2 YYDKDF (reference sequence). V shed 4 bases, J shed 2 bases, and the junction held 4 bases outside the gene matches. The CDR3 extends over 14 amino acids. This chain's CDR3 is CATSNDGGAYEQYF. The CDR3 nucleotides read TGTGCCACCAGCAATGACGGGGGGGCCTACGAGCAGTACTTC.

J is TRBJ1-1 and V is TRBV11-3; 9 bases are shared with TRBD1. The length of the CDR3 is 14 residues. Germline V lookup: CDR1 SGHNT, CDR2 YENEEA. V was clipped by 5 bases and J by 9 bases; unmatched bases: 10. CDR3 loop: CASSERSTGGQAFF. The CDR3 region has the DNA TGTGCCAGCAGCGAGCGGTCTACAGGGGGCCAAGCTTTCTTT.